This note documents a single T cell receptor (beta chain) sequence. The antigen remains undetermined. These data belong to a study of cytomegalovirus exposure and HLA in healthy donors. Background on the study: Earlier work reported 110 million or so unique TCR beta sequences from approximately 180 million T cells.

Overall study findings and caveats: It was taken for granted in presence/absence analyses that sequencing depth across donors was roughly uniform.

In the PCR, 60 Vbeta and 13 Jbeta primers were used. Clones were sequenced by immunoSEQ multiplex PCR, and TCRdb holds only the in-frame ones, with some missing. The sample lists under 200,000 clones, 65% to 80% occurring once. CDR1 and CDR2 (germline): SGHRS, YFSETQ. The V and J ends lost 4 bases and 3 bases respectively, with 13 bases between them. The CDR3 has 14 amino acids. The sequence was collected from a woman between 50 and 59 years old in good health and CMV-seropositive. Specimen: PBMCs. The gene calls are TRBV5-1 and TRBJ1-2, with D perhaps TRBD1 (6 bases). The CDR3 nucleotides read TGCGCCAGCAGCGTTTCGACAGGATACTATGGCTACACCTTC. Encoded protein: CASSVSTGYYGYTF.